This T cell receptor beta chain derives from a study of early stage breast cancer tumors. As for the study in general: ER+/PR+/HER2- status applied to about 75% of the 16 invasive breast tumors. Study-level results: Most shared enriched TCRB sequences were commonly generated ones. Compared with adjacent normal breast, tumors showed around 2.5-fold denser, more clonal T cells.

Each sample had two DNA replicates, about 0.52 ug blood or roughly 1.4 ug tissue. Produced via immunoSEQ multiplex PCR; TCRdb's table is partial and in-frame only. The table records tens of thousands of clones, under 85% of them present only once. Turning to this clone: What it binds is not known.

With 4 bases removed from V and 0 bases from J, the gap between germline ends came to 15 bases. CDR1 is MDHEN, CDR2 SYDVKM, per germline. The length of the CDR3 is 16 residues. The chain uses TRBV28 and TRBJ1-1, with D unresolved. The specimen sequenced was blood. This sequence originates from a person aged 55 to 75 with breast cancer. This chain's CDR3 is CASSSLTRGMNTEAFF. The CDR3 DNA reads TGTGCCAGCAGTTCCCTAACACGGGGAATGAACACTGAAGCTTTCTTT.